A single sample gave rise to the 20 T cell receptor beta chains below, sequenced in a study of cytomegalovirus exposure and HLA in healthy donors. Sequencing was performed with immunoSEQ multiplex PCR; in TCRdb, only in-frame clones are kept and a portion is missing. Of tens of thousands of clones in the sample, approximately 90% were seen once. Sequenced: PBMCs. These receptors all come from a woman aged 18-30 years in good health and CMV-seropositive.

This chain uses TRBV5-1 with TRBJ2-4; 8 bases agree with TRBD1. The trim removed 0 bases at V and 3 bases at J, leaving 8 bases unmatched. The CDR3 spans 17 residues. The V gene's germline CDR1 is SGHRS and CDR2 YFSETQ. Here the CDR3 DNA reads TGCGCCAGCAGCTTGGCCCTAGGACAGGGAGTCAAAAACATTCAGTACTTC. Translation: CASSLALGQGVKNIQYF.

The gene calls are TRBV28 and TRBJ1-5; 7 bases match TRBD1. From germline, CDR1 is MDHEN and CDR2 SYDVKM. V gave up 6 bases and J gave up 3 bases; unmatched junction bases: 5. The CDR3 has 14 residues. CDR3 protein: CASRIQGNNQPQHF. The CDR3 nucleotides read TGTGCCAGCAGAATACAGGGGAACAATCAGCCCCAGCATTTT.

As for this clone: Relative to the germline gene, one junction end is altered; a read error may explain this. The V and J genes are TRBV9 and TRBJ2-1, with TRBD2 identical over 8 bases. This CDR3 has 15 residues. Germline V gene data show CDR1 as SGDLS and CDR2 as YYNGEE. In DNA form, the CDR3 reads TGTGCCAGCAGCGTTGGCGGGAGGACCTACAGTGAGCAGTTCTTC. This translates into CASSVGGRTYSEQFF. The full variable domain, rest sourced from reference TRBV9 and TRBJ2-1, is DSGVTQTPKHLITATGQRVTLRCSPRSGDLSVYWYQQSLDQGLQFLIQYYNGEERAKGNILERFSAQQFPDLHSELNLSSLELGDSALYFCASSVGGRTYSEQFFGPGTRLTVL.

This chain uses TRBV7-9 with TRBJ1-2, with D unclear. The CDR3 is 16 residues long. Deletions cut 2 bases from V and 6 bases from J, with 19 bases between. Germline V gives CDR1 SEHNR, CDR2 FQNEAQ (reference sequence). This CDR3 is CASSLRSVYSGHGYTF. As DNA, the CDR3 is TGTGCCAGCAGCTTACGGTCGGTTTACAGTGGGCATGGCTACACCTTC.

The chain employs TRBV4-2 and TRBJ2-2, with D tentatively TRBD2 (7 bases). V dropped 0 bases and J dropped 7 bases, with 12 bases sitting between them. The CDR3 extends over 15 amino acids. The germline V gene encodes CDR1 LGHNA and CDR2 YNFKEQ. CDR3 DNA sequence: TGTGCCAGCAGCCAAGATAGGGGGGGTGGCGGGGAGCTGTTTTTT. This codes for CASSQDRGGGGELFF.

V and J are TRBV4-3 and TRBJ2-5; 9 bases line up with TRBD1. The CDR3 has 14 amino acids. CDR1 and CDR2 from the germline V gene are LGHNA and YSLEER. Trimming cost V 4 bases and J 5 bases; bases outside gene matches: 5. The CDR3 DNA reads TGCGCCAGCAGCCGGACAGGGGCTCGGGAGACCCAGTACTTC. Amino acid sequence: CASSRTGARETQYF.

The V and J genes are TRBV5-4 and TRBJ2-3, with D maybe TRBD1 (5 bases). Deletions cut 5 bases from V and 4 bases from J, with 17 bases between. CDR3 length: 15 amino acids. Germline V gene data show CDR1 as SGHNT and CDR2 as YYREEE (reference sequence). As DNA, the CDR3 is TGTGCCAGCAGTTCGCGGACATTTCAATCAGATACGCAGTATTTT. Encoded protein: CASSSRTFQSDTQYF.

This clone was seen only once. The V gene is TRBV10-3, the J gene TRBJ2-7; TRBD2 might be the D (5 bases). The V and J ends lost 0 bases and 2 bases respectively, with 8 bases between them. The CDR3 totals 14 residues. Germline-derived CDR1 and CDR2 are ENHRY and SYGVKD. CDR3 region: CAISESTGTYEQYF. The CDR3 region has the DNA TGTGCCATCAGTGAGTCGACGGGAACCTACGAGCAGTACTTC.

The chain carries TRBV6-5 and TRBJ2-1; TRBD2 aligns across 8 bases. The V gene's germline CDR1 is MNHEY and CDR2 SVGAGI. This CDR3 spans 16 amino acids. V gave up 4 bases and J gave up 8 bases; unmatched junction bases: 13. The DNA of the CDR3 is TGTGCCAGCAGTTTGCGAACGGGGGGGCTTCGGGATGAGCAGTTCTTC. This translates into CASSLRTGGLRDEQFF.

The chain's CDR3 is CASSLTPGGWNEQFF. In DNA form, the CDR3 reads TGTGCCAGCAGCTTAACCCCAGGGGGCTGGAATGAGCAGTTCTTC. This sequence joins TRBV5-4 and TRBJ2-1; TRBD1 aligns across 8 bases. CDR1 and CDR2 from the germline V gene are SGHNT and YYREEE (reference sequence). V was clipped by 2 bases and J by 7 bases; unmatched bases: 8. The CDR3 covers 15 residues.

The CDR3: CASSSLGGRAEAQYF. CDR3 nucleotides: TGTGCCAGCAGTTCCTTGGGCGGGAGGGCCGAGGCCCAGTACTTC. The chain links TRBV28 to TRBJ2-5; 9 positions match TRBD2. Germline CDR1 MDHEN, CDR2 SYDVKM. After removal of 4 bases from V and 9 bases from J, the junction contained 12 bases not matched to a gene. The length of the CDR3 is 15 residues.

The chain carries TRBV15 and TRBJ1-5; 9 bases map to TRBD1. CDR1 and CDR2 from the germline V gene are LNHNV and YYDKDF (reference sequence). Germline trimming cut 6 bases from V and 5 bases from J; bases unmatched to any gene: 8. The CDR3 runs to 15 residues. The CDR3 sequence is CATRHGTGKYQPQHF. In nucleotides, the CDR3 is TGTGCCACCAGACACGGGACAGGGAAATATCAGCCCCAGCATTTT.

V and J are TRBV6-5 and TRBJ2-5; TRBD2 agrees at 7 bases. The CDR3 consists of 14 residues. In germline, CDR1 is MNHEY, CDR2 SVGAGI. V was clipped by 6 bases and J by 4 bases; unmatched bases: 8. The DNA of the CDR3 is TGTGCCAGCAGCCCGAGTGGGACTACAGAGACCCAGTACTTC. Protein: CASSPSGTTETQYF.

This chain connects TRBV7-2 to TRBJ2-1; D is perhaps TRBD2 (6 bases). From germline, CDR1 is SGHTA and CDR2 FQGNSA. CDR3 length: 16 residues. The ends were cut back, 1 base at V and 6 bases at J, with 16 bases in the middle. The CDR3 sequence is CASSLVSPGVGNEQFF. The CDR3 bases are TGTGCCAGCAGCTTAGTAAGTCCGGGGGTCGGCAATGAGCAGTTCTTC. Supplemented by reference TRBV7-2 and TRBJ2-1, the full variable domain reads GAGVSQSPSNKVTEKGKDVELRCDPISGHTALYWYRQSLGQGLEFLIYFQGNSAPDKSGLPSDRFSAERTGGSVSTLTIQRTQQEDSAVYLCASSLVSPGVGNEQFFGPGTRLTVL.

The chain joins TRBV5-7 to TRBJ2-5; 11 bases line up with TRBD1. TRBV5-7 is designated an ORF whose function remains uncertain. Losses at the gene ends were 4 bases for V and 4 bases for J; bases not matched to a gene: 12. The CDR3 consists of 17 residues. CDR3 in amino acids: CASSQRVGQGAGETQYF. CDR3 sequence (DNA): TGTGCCAGCAGCCAGAGGGTCGGACAGGGGGCTGGAGAGACCCAGTACTTC.

The chain recombines TRBV5-4 with TRBJ1-1; 8 bases fit TRBD1. V was pared by 6 bases and J by 3 bases, with 7 bases of the junction left unmatched. CDR1 is SGHNT and CDR2 is YYREEE in the germline V gene (reference sequence). This CDR3 spans 14 amino acids. This chain's CDR3 is CASNKQGAYTEAFF. CDR3 in DNA: TGTGCCAGCAATAAGCAGGGGGCTTACACTGAAGCTTTCTTT.

The V and J genes are TRBV5-5 and TRBJ2-3; 10 bases align to TRBD2. Per germline, CDR1 SGHKS and CDR2 YYEKEE (reference sequence). V shed 5 bases, J shed 2 bases, and the junction held 14 bases outside the gene matches. The CDR3 length is 18 residues. The DNA of the CDR3 is TGTGCCAGCAGTGCCTCGGCGCCTAGCGGGAGTTTCACAGATACGCAGTATTTT. This encodes CASSASAPSGSFTDTQYF.

V gene TRBV5-6 combines with J gene TRBJ1-1; no clear D gene. The CDR3 consists of 14 residues. CDR1 and CDR2 from the germline V gene are SGHDT and YYEEEE. V lost 3 bases, J lost 3 bases, and 12 bases lay in between. For the CDR3, the DNA is TGTGCCAGCAGCTGGTCCGGGAGCTACACTGAAGCTTTCTTT. Its translation is CASSWSGSYTEAFF.

The chain employs TRBV2 and TRBJ2-1, with 13 nucleotides matching TRBD2. Per the germline V gene, CDR1 is SNHLY and CDR2 is FYNNEI. The CDR3 length is 18 residues. Germline trimming cut 5 bases from V and 0 bases from J; bases unmatched to any gene: 7. Here the CDR3 reads CASSPTSGGPRSYNEQFF. The DNA of the CDR3 is TGTGCCAGCAGTCCGACTAGCGGGGGGCCGCGCTCCTACAATGAGCAGTTCTTC.

This clone was observed a few times. This chain connects TRBV15 to TRBJ2-5; tentative D call: TRBD1 (6 bases). The CDR3 is made up of 14 amino acids. Germline assignment: CDR1 LNHNV and CDR2 YYDKDF (reference sequence). Trimming removed 3 bases at V and 4 bases at J, with 12 bases between. In nucleotides, the CDR3 is TGTGCCACCAGCAGCTCAGACAGGCTAGAGACCCAGTACTTC. Protein sequence: CATSSSDRLETQYF. Variable domain in full (rest from reference TRBV15 and TRBJ2-5): DAMVIQNPRYQVTQFGKPVTLSCSQTLNHNVMYWYQQKSSQAPKLLFHYYDKDFNNEADTPDNFQSRRPNTSFCFLDIRSPGLGDTAMYLCATSSSDRLETQYFGPGTRLLVL.